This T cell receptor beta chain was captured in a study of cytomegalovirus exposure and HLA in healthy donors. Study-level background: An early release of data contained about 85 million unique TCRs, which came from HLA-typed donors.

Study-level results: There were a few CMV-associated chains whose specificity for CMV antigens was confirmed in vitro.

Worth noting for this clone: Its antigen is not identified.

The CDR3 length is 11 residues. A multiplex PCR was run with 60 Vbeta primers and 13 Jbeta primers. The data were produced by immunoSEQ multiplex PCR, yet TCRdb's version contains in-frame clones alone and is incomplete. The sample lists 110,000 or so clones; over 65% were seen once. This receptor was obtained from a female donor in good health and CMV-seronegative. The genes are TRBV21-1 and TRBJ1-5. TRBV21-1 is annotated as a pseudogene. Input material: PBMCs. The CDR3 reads CASWTRGAQHF. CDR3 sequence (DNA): TGTGCCAGCTGGACTCGGGGAGCCCAGCATTTT.